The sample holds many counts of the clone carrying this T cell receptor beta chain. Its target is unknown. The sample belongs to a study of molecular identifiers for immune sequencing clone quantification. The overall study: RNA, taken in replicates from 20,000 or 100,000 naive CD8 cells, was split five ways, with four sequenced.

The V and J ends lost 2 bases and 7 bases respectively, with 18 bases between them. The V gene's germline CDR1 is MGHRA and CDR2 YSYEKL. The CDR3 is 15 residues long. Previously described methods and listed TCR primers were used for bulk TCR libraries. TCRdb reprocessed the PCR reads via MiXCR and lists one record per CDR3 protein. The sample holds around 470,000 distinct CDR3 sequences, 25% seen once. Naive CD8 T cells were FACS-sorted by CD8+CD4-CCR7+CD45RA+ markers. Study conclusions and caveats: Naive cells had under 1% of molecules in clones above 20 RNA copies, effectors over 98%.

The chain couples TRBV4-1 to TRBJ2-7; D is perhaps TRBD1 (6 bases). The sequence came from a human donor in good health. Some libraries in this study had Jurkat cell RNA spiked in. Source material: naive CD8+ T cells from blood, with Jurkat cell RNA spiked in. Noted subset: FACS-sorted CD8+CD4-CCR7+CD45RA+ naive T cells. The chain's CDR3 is CASSQYRTAVGEQYF. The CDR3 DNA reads TGCGCCAGCAGCCAATATAGGACAGCCGTGGGGGAGCAGTACTTC.